The subject of this entry is one T cell receptor (beta chain). The antigen is unknown. The length of the CDR3 is 13 residues. Germline-derived CDR1 and CDR2 are ENHRY and SYGVKD. This entry belongs to a study of T cells expressing NK-cell markers. Findings and caveats of the study: Dominant NKG2C+ clonotype frequencies of about 1.0-8% of CD8+ T cells were measured in 5 or 6 donors. In four donors, these clonotypes also led the CD3+CD56-NKG2C+ fraction.

From its re-call of the 5' RACE reads, TCRdb lists each CDR3 protein once, without DNA. The table lists about 460,000 distinct CDR3 sequences, with under 1.5% in the top ten. The sample taken for sequencing was blood T cells: a sorted CD56 or NKG2C T cell subset, CD4+ or CD8+ T cells, or bulk PBMC T cells (not recorded which). The TCR was taken from a woman between 50 and 59 years old in good health. This chain connects TRBV10-3 to TRBJ2-1; as DNA is missing, the TRBD2 call by TCRdb cannot be tested. CDR3 residues: CAIKTTSFNEQFF.